This passage covers 28 T cell receptor beta chains from one sample sequenced in a study of beta chain features in type 1 diabetes. Findings and caveats of the study: TCRB CDR3s from Type 1 diabetes patients were moderately but significantly shorter in all four CD4+ subsets.

Their antigens are not known. Expressed TCRB transcripts were sequenced because the entire RNA isolate underwent reverse transcription. TCRdb keeps only in-frame clones here, not all; method: immunoSEQ multiplex PCR. The sample has some 700,000 clones; 13% are singletons. The specimen sequenced was naive CD4+ T cells from blood. These receptors were obtained from a young man with type 1 diabetes.

The table lists this clone with a few counts. In nucleotides, the CDR3 is TGTGCCAGCAGTTCAAGACAGGGCGAGCAGTACTTC. It specifies CASSSRQGEQYF. The rearrangement links TRBV6-5 to TRBJ2-7, with 7 nucleotides matching TRBD1. Germline V gene data show CDR1 as MNHEY and CDR2 as SVGAGI. The CDR3 contains 12 residues. Trimming removed 4 bases from V and 6 bases from J; junction bases left unmatched: 3.

The chain carries TRBV11-3 and TRBJ2-5; perhaps TRBD2 as D (7 bases). V was cut by 4 bases and J by 1 base, with 10 bases left in between. The CDR3 length is 14 residues. Germline lookup yields CDR1 SGHNT and CDR2 YENEEA. The CDR3 protein is CASSSRGAQETQYF. CDR3 nucleotide sequence: TGTGCCAGCAGCTCACGGGGGGCCCAAGAGACCCAGTACTTC.

The chain carries TRBV10-3 and TRBJ2-7; 7 bases agree with TRBD1. CDR3 length equals 14 residues. CDR1 is ENHRY and CDR2 is SYGVKD in the germline V gene. Unmatched junction bases numbered 5, after V lost 3 bases and J lost 3 bases. Here the CDR3 reads CAISDGTADYEQYF. Here the CDR3 DNA reads TGTGCCATCAGTGATGGGACAGCCGACTACGAGCAGTACTTC.

For this clone: Germline and junction disagree at one end, which may indicate a read error. J is TRBJ1-1 and V is TRBV10-3; D perhaps matches TRBD1 (5 bases). The CDR3 extends over 14 amino acids. CDR1 ENHRY and CDR2 SYGVKD come from the germline V gene. This CDR3 reads CAISDPRGNPEAFF. The CDR3 DNA is TGTGCCATCAGTGACCCCCGGGGGAACCCTGAAGCTTTCTTT.

The CDR3 sequence is CASSQDPMTGGGNSPLHF. CDR3 bases: TGCGCCAGCAGCCAAGATCCTATGACAGGGGGTGGTAATTCACCCCTCCACTTT. The chain carries TRBV4-1 and TRBJ1-6; TRBD1 agrees at 9 bases. V was pared by 0 bases and J by 6 bases, with 9 bases of the junction left unmatched. Germline V lookup: CDR1 MGHRA, CDR2 YSYEKL. This CDR3 region has 18 residues.

This chain uses TRBV4-1 with TRBJ2-1; 10 positions agree with TRBD2. Trimming cost V 1 base and J 4 bases; bases outside gene matches: 7. Germline V gene lookup returns CDR1 MGHRA and CDR2 YSYEKL. This CDR3 contains 17 residues. The CDR3 loop is CASSQGLSGGGYNEQFF. In DNA form, the CDR3 reads TGCGCCAGCAGCCAAGGCCTGAGCGGGGGGGGATACAATGAGCAGTTCTTC.

This clone appeared a few times. This chain links TRBV6-5 with TRBJ2-6; TRBD1 or TRBD2 may be the D gene (5 bases each). V lost 0 bases, J lost 4 bases, and 10 bases lay in between. CDR1 is MNHEY and CDR2 is SVGAGI in the germline V gene. The CDR3 is 16 residues long. This CDR3 reads CASSYSSGRGANVLTF. The CDR3 DNA sequence: TGTGCCAGCAGTTACTCTTCAGGGAGAGGGGCCAACGTCCTGACTTTC.

This clone has a handful of counts. The chain employs TRBV7-7 and TRBJ2-2; D is unclear. CDR3 length: 13 residues. Trimming cost V 5 bases and J 6 bases, with 10 bases left between them. Germline V gene lookup returns CDR1 SSHAT and CDR2 FNYEAQ (reference sequence). DNA of the CDR3: TGTGCCAGCAGCCCCCAGGACCCCGGGGAGCTGTTTTTT. This gives the protein CASSPQDPGELFF.

This clone appeared a few times. The chain joins TRBV6-6 to TRBJ2-4, with D possibly being TRBD1 or TRBD2 (5 bases each). The length of the CDR3 is 14 residues. The V and J ends lost 7 bases and 0 bases respectively, with 10 bases between them. The germline V gene encodes CDR1 MNHNY and CDR2 SVGAGI (reference sequence). The CDR3 region is CASTLRGAKNIQYF. In nucleotides, the CDR3 is TGTGCCAGCACTCTGAGGGGAGCCAAAAACATTCAGTACTTC.

This clone was counted between two and nine times. The rearrangement uses TRBV5-6 and TRBJ2-3; D is undetermined. There are 15 residues in the CDR3. Trimming took 5 bases from V and 0 from J, leaving 13 bases between them. Germline CDR1 and CDR2: SGHDT and YYEEEE. The DNA for the CDR3 is TGTGCCAGCAGTCTGATTACAACCAGCACAGATACGCAGTATTTT. It is translated as CASSLITTSTDTQYF.

This clone was seen a few times. The rearrangement links TRBV6-1 to TRBJ1-2; the D gene is possibly TRBD1 (5 bases). CDR1 MNHNS and CDR2 SASEGT come from the germline V gene. The CDR3 is made up of 13 amino acids. The ends were cut back, 6 bases at V and 4 bases at J, with 12 bases in the middle. The CDR3 DNA reads as TGTGCCAGCAGGCCCGGACAAACCTATGGCTACACCTTC. Its protein product is CASRPGQTYGYTF.

The chain links TRBV5-1 to TRBJ2-3; TRBD2 agrees at 7 bases. The CDR3 spans 13 residues. Germline V gives CDR1 SGHRS, CDR2 YFSETQ. V was pared by 0 bases and J by 10 bases, with 5 bases of the junction left unmatched. CDR3 protein: CASSLVGLEPQYF. The CDR3 DNA is TGCGCCAGCAGCTTGGTAGGACTAGAGCCGCAGTATTTT.

The J gene is TRBJ2-1, the V gene TRBV6-5; the match to TRBD1 covers 7 bases. The CDR3 consists of 14 residues. Germline values: CDR1 MNHEY, CDR2 SVGAGI. The J segment lost 2 bases and the V segment lost 6 bases, leaving 4 bases of the junction unmatched. The CDR3 is CASSERGPYNEQFF. DNA for the CDR3: TGTGCCAGCAGCGAAAGGGGGCCCTACAATGAGCAGTTCTTC.

This chain joins TRBV11-3 and TRBJ1-5; tentatively, D is TRBD1 (5 bases). CDR1 SGHNT and CDR2 YENEEA come from the germline V gene. Trimming took 11 bases from V and 4 from J, leaving 21 bases between them. The CDR3 covers 15 residues. This CDR3 is CARNIAGRKNQPQHF. CDR3 DNA: TGTGCCCGCAACATAGCGGGACGGAAGAATCAGCCCCAGCATTTT.

The table lists this clone with a few counts. This rearrangement joins TRBV6-1 to TRBJ2-3, with 7 nucleotides matching TRBD1. The CDR3 loop spans 15 amino acids. V trimming: 6 bases; J trimming: 0 bases; junction bases outside the gene matches: 6. The V gene's germline CDR1 is MNHNS and CDR2 SASEGT. The CDR3 DNA is TGTGCCAGCAGCGCCAGACAGGGTAGCACAGATACGCAGTATTTT. Translated: CASSARQGSTDTQYF.

The chain is built from TRBV30 and TRBJ1-2, with a possible D match to TRBD1 (6 bases). The CDR3 runs 14 residues. Germline values: CDR1 GTSNPN, CDR2 SVGIG (reference sequence). V shed 4 bases and J shed 4 bases, with 16 bases lying between them. The CDR3 bases are TGTGCCTGGATTTCGTTCGGGGGGGCCTATGGCTACACCTTC. This translates into CAWISFGGAYGYTF.

The chain is built from TRBV4-1 and TRBJ2-6; TRBD1 matches 8 bases. The CDR3 contains 19 residues. Germline CDR1 MGHRA, CDR2 YSYEKL. The trim removed 0 bases at V and 0 bases at J, leaving 7 bases unmatched. Here the CDR3 reads CASSQEGDRKNSGANVLTF. For the CDR3, the DNA is TGCGCCAGCAGCCAAGAGGGGGACAGGAAAAACTCTGGGGCCAACGTCCTGACTTTC.

The chain links TRBV19 to TRBJ2-1, with TRBD2 matching over 15 bases. The CDR3 is 17 residues long. V shed 3 bases and J 8 bases; nucleotides not matched to a gene: 8. Per germline, CDR1 LNHDA and CDR2 SQIVND (reference sequence). The CDR3 nucleotides read TGTGCCAGTAGTATGGCGGGACTAGCGGGGGGCTTGTATGAGCAGTTCTTC. Translated: CASSMAGLAGGLYEQFF.

The V gene is TRBV4-1, the J gene TRBJ1-2; tentatively, D is TRBD1 (5 bases). CDR1 and CDR2 (germline): MGHRA, YSYEKL. This CDR3 comprises 13 residues. V was shortened by 5 bases and J by 4 bases, with 11 bases between the two germline ends. CDR3 nucleotide sequence: TGCGCCAGCAGCGACACTGGGACCTATGGCTACACCTTC. The encoded protein is CASSDTGTYGYTF.

A note on this clone: Additional DNA sequences in this sample encode the identical CDR3. This chain uses TRBV7-9 with TRBJ2-1; TRBD1 aligns across 8 bases. CDR3 length: 15 residues. Germline V CDR1 and CDR2: SEHNR, FQNEAQ (reference sequence). The ends lost 5 bases at V and 0 bases at J; junction bases unmatched: 3. CDR3 sequence (DNA): TGTGCCAGCAGCGACAGGGGTAGCTCCTACAATGAGCAGTTCTTC. This codes for CASSDRGSSYNEQFF. The entire variable domain, with the rest obtained from reference TRBV7-9 and TRBJ2-1, is as follows: DTGVSQNPRHKITKRGQNVTFRCDPISEHNRLYWYRQTLGQGPEFLTYFQNEAQLEKSRLLSDRFSAERPKGSFSTLEIQRTEQGDSAMYLCASSDRGSSYNEQFFGPGTRLTVL.

This clone was found a few times. The rearrangement joins TRBV18 to TRBJ1-1, with D possibly TRBD1 on 5 matching bases. CDR1 KGHSH and CDR2 LQKENI come from the germline V gene. The CDR3 is 13 residues long. Trimming stripped 6 bases from V and 7 bases from J, with 15 bases between. CDR3 in DNA: TGTGCCAGCTCCACGAGGGACGGAATTGAAGCTTTCTTT. Protein product: CASSTRDGIEAFF.

The gene calls are TRBV4-1 and TRBJ2-2, with D perhaps TRBD1 or TRBD2 (5 bases each). V lost 0 bases and J lost 5, with 7 bases in between. Germline V lookup: CDR1 MGHRA, CDR2 YSYEKL. The CDR3 runs to 14 residues. Here the CDR3 DNA reads TGCGCCAGCAGCCAAGATTGGGGGACCGGGGAGCTGTTTTTT. Protein product: CASSQDWGTGELFF.

This clone has a handful of counts. The rearrangement joins TRBV2 to TRBJ1-1, with 12 nucleotides matching TRBD1. The CDR3 spans 14 residues. Trimming cost V 8 bases and J 4 bases; bases outside gene matches: 5. CDR1 is SNHLY, CDR2 FYNNEI, per germline. CDR3 residues: CASLPGQGATEAFF. Written as DNA, the CDR3 is TGTGCCAGCTTACCGGGACAGGGGGCCACTGAAGCTTTCTTT.

The chain recombines TRBV9 with TRBJ2-3; D possibly corresponds to TRBD2 (5 bases). Looked up from germline, CDR1 is SGDLS and CDR2 is YYNGEE. CDR3 length equals 16 residues. V was cut by 0 bases and J by 1 base, with 12 bases left in between. The CDR3 nucleotides are TGTGCCAGCAGCGTAGCTTCTCGGGGTGGCACAGATACGCAGTATTTT. Protein sequence: CASSVASRGGTDTQYF.

This clone was detected a few times. The chain joins TRBV18 to TRBJ2-7, with D hard to call. This CDR3 contains 12 residues. CDR1 is KGHSH and CDR2 is LQKENI in the germline V gene. The V end was cut by 0 bases, the J end by 7 bases, with 7 bases between. The CDR3 DNA follows: TGTGCCAGCTCACCACCAGCGAGGGAGCAGTACTTC. Translated, it gives CASSPPAREQYF.

This clone occurred a few times. This chain links TRBV13 with TRBJ1-1; TRBD1 aligns across 8 bases. Germline lookup yields CDR1 PRHDT and CDR2 FYEKMQ (reference sequence). J was trimmed by 3 bases and V by 7 bases; bases with no gene match: 7. The CDR3 loop spans 14 amino acids. The CDR3 is CASNIWDRYTEAFF. CDR3 in DNA: TGTGCCAGCAACATCTGGGACAGGTACACTGAAGCTTTCTTT.

The rearrangement links TRBV5-1 to TRBJ1-3; D might be TRBD1 (5 bases). Trimming pared 4 bases from V and 0 bases from J, leaving 14 bases between. The CDR3 contains 16 residues. Looked up from germline, CDR1 is SGHRS and CDR2 is YFSETQ. CDR3 region: CASSPVGESSGNTIYF. In nucleotides, the CDR3 is TGCGCCAGCAGCCCTGTAGGGGAAAGCTCTGGAAACACCATATATTTT.

In regard to this clone: This may be a read error, as it is one base from a much larger clone. Other DNA sequences of this sample code for an identical CDR3. V is TRBV7-7 and J is TRBJ2-3; D is undetermined. Trimming cost V 2 bases and J 3 bases, with 0 bases left between them. Looked up from germline, CDR1 is SSHAT and CDR2 is FNYEAQ (reference sequence). CDR3 size: 11 residues. DNA for the CDR3: TGTGCCAGCAGCTTAACAGATACGCAGTATTTT. Translation gives CASSLTDTQYF.